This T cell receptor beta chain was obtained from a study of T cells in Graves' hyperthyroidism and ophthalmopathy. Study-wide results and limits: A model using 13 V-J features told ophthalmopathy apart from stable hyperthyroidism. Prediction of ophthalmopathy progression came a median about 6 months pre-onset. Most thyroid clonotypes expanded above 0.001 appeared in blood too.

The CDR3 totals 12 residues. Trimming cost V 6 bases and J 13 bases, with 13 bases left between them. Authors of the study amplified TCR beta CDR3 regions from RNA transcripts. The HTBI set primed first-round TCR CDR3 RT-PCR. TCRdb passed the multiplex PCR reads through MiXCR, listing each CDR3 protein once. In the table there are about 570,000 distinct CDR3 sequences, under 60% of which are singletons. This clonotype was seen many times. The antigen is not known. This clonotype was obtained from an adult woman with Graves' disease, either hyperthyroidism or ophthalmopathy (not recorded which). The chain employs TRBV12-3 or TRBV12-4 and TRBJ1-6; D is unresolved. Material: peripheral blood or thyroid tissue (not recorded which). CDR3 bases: TGTGCCAGCAGACGGTCCCAGTTCCCCCTCCACTTT. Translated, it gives CASRRSQFPLHF.